Listed below are T cell receptor beta chains from one sample, sequenced in a study of spatial heterogeneity in lung cancer. One entry per CDR3 protein results from TCRdb running MiXCR on the 5' RACE reads. The repertoire includes about 29,000 distinct CDR3 sequences, more than 5.5% of them detected once, and approximately 23% sits in the top ten. Sequences were derived from lung tumor tissue, sampled at surgery. The receptors come from a male donor with early-stage non-small cell lung cancer. Each CDR3 is given with its conserved first and last residue. The order of the fields is clone size, V gene, D gene, J gene, CDR3 protein, CDR3 DNA. A D gene is named only where the DNA matches it firmly. Where a row states a size, it is once, few, many or the class of an expanded clone; other rows omit it.

abundance: many
v_gene: TRBV29-1
d_gene: -
j_gene: TRBJ1-5
CDR3aa: CSVGFTANSNQPQHF
CDR3nt: TGCAGCGTTGGATTTACAGCAAATAGCAATCAGCCCCAGCATTTT

abundance: many
v_gene: TRBV27
d_gene: -
j_gene: TRBJ2-5
CDR3aa: CASSFNDRQETQYF
CDR3nt: TGTGCCAGCAGTTTCAATGACAGACAAGAGACCCAGTACTTC

abundance: many
v_gene: TRBV6-2/TRBV6-3
d_gene: -
j_gene: TRBJ1-1
CDR3aa: CASSQGNEAFF
CDR3nt: TGTGCCAGCAGCCAGGGGAATGAAGCTTTCTTT

abundance: many
v_gene: TRBV4-1
d_gene: TRBD2
j_gene: TRBJ2-1
CDR3aa: CARRGGWDEQFF
CDR3nt: TGCGCCAGGCGGGGGGGTTGGGATGAGCAGTTCTTC

abundance: large
v_gene: TRBV4-1
d_gene: TRBD2
j_gene: TRBJ2-1
CDR3aa: CASSQEVGLAGSSSYNEQFF
CDR3nt: TGCGCCAGCAGCCAAGAGGTTGGGCTAGCGGGGTCTAGCTCCTACAATGAGCAGTTCTTC

abundance: many
v_gene: TRBV7-8
d_gene: TRBD1
j_gene: TRBJ2-7
CDR3aa: CASSLDRGEQYF
CDR3nt: TGTGCCAGCAGCTTAGACAGGGGCGAGCAGTACTTC

abundance: few
v_gene: TRBV20-1
d_gene: -
j_gene: TRBJ2-3
CDR3aa: CSARGLGTDTQYF
CDR3nt: TGCAGTGCTAGAGGACTAGGTACAGATACGCAGTATTTT

abundance: few
v_gene: TRBV20-1
d_gene: -
j_gene: TRBJ2-4
CDR3aa: CSASWDVKNIQYF
CDR3nt: TGCAGTGCTAGTTGGGACGTTAAAAACATTCAGTACTTC

abundance: many
v_gene: TRBV5-1
d_gene: -
j_gene: TRBJ2-3
CDR3aa: CASSLGGTHHTDTQYF
CDR3nt: TGCGCCAGCAGCTTGGGCGGGACCCATCACACAGATACGCAGTATTTT

abundance: many
v_gene: TRBV29-1
d_gene: TRBD1
j_gene: TRBJ2-5
CDR3aa: CSVVRQGNGQETQYF
CDR3nt: TGCAGCGTTGTTAGACAGGGGAACGGACAAGAGACCCAGTACTTC

abundance: few
v_gene: TRBV28
d_gene: -
j_gene: TRBJ1-4
CDR3aa: CASSSADLNEKLFF
CDR3nt: TGTGCCAGCAGTTCCGCCGACCTAAATGAAAAACTGTTTTTT

abundance: -
v_gene: TRBV6-6
d_gene: -
j_gene: TRBJ1-5
CDR3aa: CASSYGGGNQPQHF
CDR3nt: TGTGCCAGCAGTTACGGGGGGGGCAATCAGCCCCAGCATTTT

abundance: few
v_gene: TRBV18
d_gene: -
j_gene: TRBJ1-1
CDR3aa: CASSLQPTTEAFF
CDR3nt: TGTGCCAGCTCGCTTCAGCCCACCACTGAAGCTTTCTTT

abundance: many
v_gene: TRBV12-3/TRBV12-4
d_gene: -
j_gene: TRBJ2-7
CDR3aa: CASSLPPSRDEQYF
CDR3nt: TGTGCCAGCAGTTTACCCCCATCCAGGGACGAGCAGTACTTC

abundance: many
v_gene: TRBV27
d_gene: -
j_gene: TRBJ2-3
CDR3aa: CASSGENTQYF
CDR3nt: TGTGCCAGCAGTGGGGAAAATACGCAGTATTTT

abundance: many
v_gene: TRBV3-1
d_gene: -
j_gene: TRBJ1-3
CDR3aa: CASSHGLGNTIYF
CDR3nt: TGTGCCAGCAGCCACGGACTTGGAAACACCATATATTTT

abundance: few
v_gene: TRBV24-1
d_gene: -
j_gene: TRBJ2-5
CDR3aa: CATTGEETQYF
CDR3nt: TGTGCCACCACTGGGGAAGAGACCCAGTACTTC

abundance: -
v_gene: TRBV20-1
d_gene: -
j_gene: TRBJ2-7
CDR3aa: CSALDPGGSYEQYF
CDR3nt: TGCAGTGCTCTAGACCCCGGAGGCTCCTACGAGCAGTACTTC

abundance: few
v_gene: TRBV7-2
d_gene: -
j_gene: TRBJ1-2
CDR3aa: CASREAALYGYTF
CDR3nt: TGTGCCAGCAGGGAGGCAGCCCTCTATGGCTACACCTTC

abundance: few
v_gene: TRBV30
d_gene: TRBD1
j_gene: TRBJ1-6
CDR3aa: CAWSLWGQGLHF
CDR3nt: TGTGCCTGGAGTCTATGGGGACAGGGCCTCCACTTT

abundance: many
v_gene: TRBV4-2
d_gene: -
j_gene: TRBJ2-3
CDR3aa: CASSQETNVGDTQYF
CDR3nt: TGTGCCAGCAGCCAAGAAACTAATGTGGGAGATACGCAGTATTTT

abundance: many
v_gene: TRBV7-9
d_gene: TRBD1
j_gene: TRBJ1-5
CDR3aa: CASSLTGEDQPQHF
CDR3nt: TGTGCCAGCAGCTTAACAGGGGAGGATCAGCCCCAGCATTTT

abundance: -
v_gene: TRBV5-5
d_gene: -
j_gene: TRBJ2-5
CDR3aa: CASSLGTASQGTQYF
CDR3nt: TGTGCCAGCAGCTTGGGGACAGCCTCCCAGGGGACCCAGTACTTC

abundance: -
v_gene: TRBV9
d_gene: -
j_gene: TRBJ2-7
CDR3aa: CASSPHFGTLGYEQYF
CDR3nt: TGTGCCAGCAGCCCACACTTTGGGACACTTGGATACGAGCAGTACTTC

abundance: many
v_gene: TRBV28
d_gene: -
j_gene: TRBJ2-3
CDR3aa: CASSPRADTQYF
CDR3nt: TGTGCCAGCAGTCCCCGAGCAGATACGCAGTATTTT

abundance: many
v_gene: TRBV27
d_gene: -
j_gene: TRBJ2-2
CDR3aa: CASSLYLRGPRNTGELFF
CDR3nt: TGTGCCAGCAGTTTATACTTACGGGGACCGAGAAACACCGGGGAGCTGTTTTTT

abundance: many
v_gene: TRBV25-1
d_gene: -
j_gene: TRBJ2-1
CDR3aa: CASSAINEQFF
CDR3nt: TGTGCCAGCAGTGCAATCAATGAGCAGTTCTTC

abundance: many
v_gene: TRBV27
d_gene: TRBD1
j_gene: TRBJ1-1
CDR3aa: CASSLSGGTGGITEAFF
CDR3nt: TGTGCCAGCAGTTTATCGGGGGGAACAGGGGGCATCACTGAAGCTTTCTTT

abundance: few
v_gene: TRBV20-1
d_gene: -
j_gene: TRBJ2-2
CDR3aa: CSAVGNTGELFF
CDR3nt: TGCAGTGCTGTGGGGAACACCGGGGAGCTGTTTTTT

abundance: few
v_gene: TRBV5-1
d_gene: -
j_gene: TRBJ2-5
CDR3aa: CASSSGHTGKETQYF
CDR3nt: TGCGCCAGCAGCTCGGGACACACTGGAAAAGAGACCCAGTACTTC

abundance: -
v_gene: TRBV12-3/TRBV12-4
d_gene: TRBD1
j_gene: TRBJ1-5
CDR3aa: CASSSGQGDNQPQHF
CDR3nt: TGTGCCAGCAGTTCGGGACAGGGGGACAATCAGCCCCAGCATTTT

abundance: many
v_gene: TRBV29-1
d_gene: -
j_gene: TRBJ2-2
CDR3aa: CSVARAPNTGELFF
CDR3nt: TGCAGCGTTGCTCGCGCCCCGAACACCGGGGAGCTGTTTTTT

abundance: few
v_gene: TRBV28
d_gene: -
j_gene: TRBJ2-6
CDR3aa: CASSLWGDIRYSGANVLTF
CDR3nt: TGTGCCAGCAGTTTATGGGGGGACATACGTTACTCTGGGGCCAACGTCCTGACTTTC

abundance: -
v_gene: TRBV5-1
d_gene: TRBD1
j_gene: TRBJ1-5
CDR3aa: CASRQGAGLGQPQHF
CDR3nt: TGCGCCAGTAGGCAGGGGGCCGGTTTGGGTCAGCCCCAGCATTTT

abundance: -
v_gene: TRBV10-3
d_gene: -
j_gene: TRBJ1-5
CDR3aa: CAISVEGREIRHF
CDR3nt: TGTGCCATCAGTGTGGAGGGGCGCGAGATAAGGCATTTT

abundance: -
v_gene: TRBV24-1
d_gene: TRBD1
j_gene: TRBJ2-2
CDR3aa: CATRGRTGDTGELFF
CDR3nt: TGTGCCACCAGAGGTCGCACAGGGGATACCGGGGAGCTGTTTTTT

abundance: -
v_gene: TRBV3-1
d_gene: TRBD2
j_gene: TRBJ2-1
CDR3aa: CASSQVRAGGPFYNEQFF
CDR3nt: TGTGCCAGCAGCCAAGTCCGAGCGGGGGGGCCTTTCTACAATGAGCAGTTCTTC

abundance: -
v_gene: TRBV12-3/TRBV12-4
d_gene: -
j_gene: TRBJ2-1
CDR3aa: CASSLPQGRNEQFF
CDR3nt: TGTGCCAGCAGTTTACCCCAAGGCCGGAATGAGCAGTTCTTC

abundance: many
v_gene: TRBV5-6
d_gene: TRBD2
j_gene: TRBJ2-2
CDR3aa: CASSLAGRDWPGELFF
CDR3nt: TGTGCCAGCAGCTTGGCCGGGAGGGATTGGCCCGGGGAGCTGTTTTTT

abundance: many
v_gene: TRBV7-9
d_gene: -
j_gene: TRBJ1-1
CDR3aa: CASSLGVIPRFVAFF
CDR3nt: TGTGCCAGCAGCTTAGGGGTTATCCCCCGTTTTGTGGCTTTCTTT

abundance: medium-sized
v_gene: TRBV28
d_gene: TRBD1
j_gene: TRBJ1-5
CDR3aa: CASRDRGINQPQHF
CDR3nt: TGTGCCAGCAGGGACAGGGGCATAAATCAGCCCCAGCATTTT

abundance: few
v_gene: TRBV27
d_gene: -
j_gene: TRBJ2-2
CDR3aa: CASSFYPLRTPTGELFF
CDR3nt: TGTGCCAGCAGTTTTTACCCCCTCAGGACTCCCACCGGGGAGCTGTTTTTT

abundance: many
v_gene: TRBV6-2/TRBV6-3
d_gene: -
j_gene: TRBJ1-5
CDR3aa: CASRSGYNQPQHF
CDR3nt: TGTGCCAGCAGGTCAGGGTACAATCAGCCCCAGCATTTT

abundance: many
v_gene: TRBV29-1
d_gene: -
j_gene: TRBJ1-2
CDR3aa: CSVTPLDTGYYGYTF
CDR3nt: TGCAGCGTAACACCTCTCGATACCGGGTACTATGGCTACACCTTC

abundance: many
v_gene: TRBV14
d_gene: -
j_gene: TRBJ2-1
CDR3aa: CASSRDLLNEQFF
CDR3nt: TGTGCCAGCAGCCGGGACTTACTCAATGAGCAGTTCTTC

abundance: many
v_gene: TRBV9
d_gene: -
j_gene: TRBJ2-2
CDR3aa: CASSVYTGELFF
CDR3nt: TGTGCCAGCAGCGTTTACACCGGGGAGCTGTTTTTT

abundance: many
v_gene: TRBV15
d_gene: TRBD2
j_gene: TRBJ2-3
CDR3aa: CATSRDWTSGATDTQYF
CDR3nt: TGTGCCACCAGCAGAGATTGGACTAGCGGTGCCACAGATACGCAGTATTTT

abundance: many
v_gene: TRBV20-1
d_gene: -
j_gene: TRBJ2-3
CDR3aa: CSATRVADTQYF
CDR3nt: TGCAGTGCTACCCGAGTAGCCGATACGCAGTATTTT

abundance: many
v_gene: TRBV7-8
d_gene: -
j_gene: TRBJ2-3
CDR3aa: CASSLTWISTDTQYF
CDR3nt: TGTGCCAGCAGCTTGACATGGATTAGCACAGATACGCAGTATTTT

abundance: few
v_gene: TRBV3-1
d_gene: -
j_gene: TRBJ2-1
CDR3aa: CASSRPEGSNEQFF
CDR3nt: TGTGCCAGCAGCCGGCCTGAAGGTTCCAATGAGCAGTTCTTC

abundance: few
v_gene: TRBV10-3
d_gene: TRBD1
j_gene: TRBJ2-2
CDR3aa: CATRDSYTGELFF
CDR3nt: TGTGCCACGAGGGACAGTTACACCGGGGAGCTGTTTTTT

abundance: many
v_gene: TRBV20-1
d_gene: -
j_gene: TRBJ1-1
CDR3aa: CSASLDLNTEAFF
CDR3nt: TGCAGTGCTAGTTTGGATTTGAACACTGAAGCTTTCTTT

abundance: many
v_gene: TRBV28
d_gene: -
j_gene: TRBJ2-6
CDR3aa: CASSPGEGSGANVLTF
CDR3nt: TGTGCCAGCAGTCCCGGAGAGGGCTCTGGGGCCAACGTCCTGACTTTC